The 31 T cell receptor beta chains reported below all come from one sample, sequenced in a study of technical replicates of blood from a handful of donors. The method was immunoSEQ multiplex PCR; TCRdb's version includes in-frame clones alone and lacks a portion of them. The data show 80,000 to 95,000 clones, with around 96% seen just once and more than 0.35% held by the top ten. The source material was T cells isolated from PBMCs. Receptor source: a human donor in good health.

In this sample, this clone turned up once. V gene TRBV28 combines with J gene TRBJ2-2; the match to TRBD2 covers 12 bases. Germline-derived CDR1 and CDR2 are MDHEN and SYDVKM. This CDR3 has 18 residues. Trimming at V came to 3 bases and at J to 7 bases, leaving 12 bases not matched to a gene. This CDR3 is CASSFSSGRASGDGELFF. CDR3 DNA: TGTGCCAGCAGTTTCTCTAGCGGGAGGGCCTCTGGAGACGGGGAGCTGTTTTTT.

V and J are TRBV7-8 and TRBJ2-7, with 13 bases matching TRBD2. After removal of 5 bases from V and 7 bases from J, the junction contained 17 bases not matched to a gene. Germline CDR1 reads SGHVS; CDR2 reads FQNEAQ. The CDR3 totals 18 residues. Written as DNA, the CDR3 is TGTGCCAGCAGCCTAAGCGCGGGATATGGACTAGCGGGAGTTGAGCAGTACTTC. The encoded protein is CASSLSAGYGLAGVEQYF.

The chain carries TRBV7-6 and TRBJ2-7, with D possibly TRBD1 on 5 matching bases. The CDR3 consists of 16 residues. The germline gives CDR1 SGHVS, CDR2 FNYEAQ. Trimming pared 5 bases from V and 4 bases from J, leaving 21 bases between. The chain's CDR3 is CASSAKPGPGRYEQYF. The CDR3 coding sequence is TGTGCCAGCAGCGCCAAACCGGGCCCAGGGCGGTACGAGCAGTACTTC.

The J gene is TRBJ2-3, the V gene TRBV28; a possible D gene is TRBD2 (6 bases). The V and J ends lost 8 bases and 2 bases respectively, with 8 bases between them. The CDR3 has 12 residues. Germline CDR1 reads MDHEN; CDR2 reads SYDVKM. CDR3 coding DNA: TGTGCCAGCGGGGACTTCACAGATACGCAGTATTTT. Translation: CASGDFTDTQYF.

The J gene is TRBJ2-4, the V gene TRBV2; a weak D match, TRBD2 (5 bases). This CDR3 is 15 amino acids long. Germline CDR1 and CDR2: SNHLY and FYNNEI. The V gene lost 7 bases and the J gene lost 0 bases, with 13 bases spanning the gap. CDR3 sequence (DNA): TGTGCCAGCAACCCCAGCGGAATAGCCAAAAACATTCAGTACTTC. It specifies CASNPSGIAKNIQYF.

This clone came up once. The CDR3 DNA reads as TGCAGCGTTGAGACAGACAGGGGAGCCACTGAAGCTTTCTTT. Amino acid sequence: CSVETDRGATEAFF. This chain links TRBV29-1 with TRBJ1-1, with 8 positions matching TRBD1. Germline values: CDR1 SQVTM, CDR2 ANQGSEA. The V and J ends lost 3 bases and 4 bases, in that order; junction bases with no gene match: 7. The CDR3 sequence is 14 residues long.

The V call is TRBV6-1, the J call TRBJ2-7; weak D call: TRBD1 (6 bases). Germline V gives CDR1 MNHNS, CDR2 SASEGT. The CDR3 is made up of 13 amino acids. The CDR3 nucleotides read TGTGCTTTAACTCGGACAGACTCCTACGAGCAGTACTTC. Its translation: CALTRTDSYEQYF.

This chain links TRBV25-1 with TRBJ1-2; D possibly corresponds to TRBD1 (6 bases). Germline CDR1 and CDR2: MGHDK and SYGVNS. The germline V and J ends were trimmed by 8 bases and 7 bases, with 11 bases remaining between them. CDR3 size: 11 residues. The CDR3 reads CASSQGPGYTF. The DNA for the CDR3 is TGTGCCAGCTCACAGGGTCCTGGCTACACCTTC.

The chain is built from TRBV19 and TRBJ1-5; TRBD1 is a possible D gene (6 bases). Germline V gives CDR1 LNHDA, CDR2 SQIVND (reference sequence). The CDR3 spans 15 residues. V was clipped by 6 bases and J by 0 bases, with 12 bases between them. The chain's CDR3 is CASRAGQYSNQPQHF. CDR3 bases: TGTGCCAGTAGGGCCGGACAGTATAGCAATCAGCCCCAGCATTTT.

The chain carries TRBV30 and TRBJ2-7, with D perhaps TRBD2 (5 bases). The germline CDR1 and CDR2 sequences are GTSNPN and SVGIG (reference sequence). The CDR3 totals 13 residues. V lost 2 bases and J lost 3, with 11 bases in between. The CDR3 here is CAWSPRESYEQYF. The CDR3 nucleotides are TGTGCCTGGAGTCCTCGGGAAAGCTACGAGCAGTACTTC.

The V and J genes are TRBV27 and TRBJ1-4, with D unclear. The CDR3 is 15 residues long. V lost 6 bases, J lost 0 bases, and 11 bases lay in between. CDR1 and CDR2 (germline): MNHEY, SMNVEV (reference sequence). CDR3 protein: CASSLYSATNEKLFF. As DNA, the CDR3 is TGTGCCAGCAGCCTATACTCTGCAACTAATGAAAAACTGTTTTTT.

The J gene is TRBJ2-7, the V gene TRBV5-6; maybe TRBD2 (5 bases). Germline values: CDR1 SGHDT, CDR2 YYEEEE. The CDR3 length is 14 residues. Trimming took off 3 bases at V and 0 bases at J, with 10 bases between the two ends. The CDR3 nucleotides are TGTGCCAGCAGCTACGGACTTAGCTCCTACGAGCAGTACTTC. Amino acid sequence: CASSYGLSSYEQYF.

The J gene is TRBJ2-5, the V gene TRBV5-6, with TRBD1 as a possible D gene (5 bases). Germline loops: CDR1 SGHDT, CDR2 YYEEEE. Trimming pared 4 bases from V and 5 bases from J, leaving 27 bases between. The CDR3 has 18 residues. The CDR3 loop is CASSDPRDDRLTGETQYF. Written as DNA, the CDR3 is TGTGCCAGCAGCGACCCCAGGGATGACCGGCTCACGGGCGAGACCCAGTACTTC.

The J gene is TRBJ1-2, the V gene TRBV27, with D perhaps matching TRBD1 (5 bases). V was clipped by 0 bases and J by 4 bases, with 6 bases between them. The CDR3 covers 13 residues. From germline, CDR1 is MNHEY and CDR2 SMNVEV (reference sequence). Written as DNA, the CDR3 is TGTGCCAGCAGTTTATCAGGGGTCTATGGCTACACCTTC. It yields the protein CASSLSGVYGYTF.

V and J are TRBV19 and TRBJ1-1; TRBD1 agrees at 9 bases. The CDR3 runs 12 residues. Trimming took 10 bases from V and 4 from J; bases not matched to a gene: 4. CDR1 LNHDA and CDR2 SQIVND come from the germline V gene (reference sequence). The CDR3 DNA reads TGTGCCACCGAGACAGGGGGCACTGAAGCTTTCTTT. It yields the protein CATETGGTEAFF.

CDR3 sequence: CASSPQGSAPYGYTF. In DNA, the CDR3 is TGTGCCAGCAGCCCCCAAGGGAGTGCCCCCTATGGCTACACCTTC. This chain joins TRBV9 and TRBJ1-2; D ambiguous. Germline V gene data show CDR1 as SGDLS and CDR2 as YYNGEE. This CDR3 region has 15 residues. Trimming stripped 4 bases from V and 4 bases from J, with 17 bases between.

V is TRBV5-4 and J is TRBJ2-6; D perhaps matches TRBD2 (5 bases). V lost 0 bases to trimming and J lost 0 bases, with 13 bases between them. Germline loops: CDR1 SGHNT, CDR2 YYREEE (reference sequence). The CDR3 has 18 residues. The CDR3 sequence is CASSLVLGLSSGANVLTF. In DNA form, the CDR3 reads TGTGCCAGCAGCTTGGTTCTTGGACTGAGCTCTGGGGCCAACGTCCTGACTTTC.

Only one count was recorded for this clone. The chain is built from TRBV7-8 and TRBJ1-6, with 7 positions matching TRBD1. V lost 6 bases and J lost 8; bases outside the gene matches: 7. The CDR3 has 14 amino acids. Germline CDR1 reads SGHVS; CDR2 reads FQNEAQ. In DNA form, the CDR3 reads TGTGCCAGCAGATATACAGGGGCCCATTCACCCCTCCACTTT. This gives the protein CASRYTGAHSPLHF.

The V and J genes are TRBV29-1 and TRBJ2-1, with TRBD1 matching 9 bases. Germline V gene lookup returns CDR1 SQVTM and CDR2 ANQGSEA. The CDR3 is 14 residues long. V lost 7 bases to trimming and J lost 7 bases; unmatched junction nucleotides: 11. The CDR3 sequence is CSGAGQGLANEQFF. The DNA for the CDR3 is TGCAGCGGGGCGGGACAGGGTTTGGCAAATGAGCAGTTCTTC.

The rearrangement uses TRBV9 and TRBJ2-2; D is perhaps TRBD1 (6 bases). Germline lookup yields CDR1 SGDLS and CDR2 YYNGEE. The CDR3 sequence is 15 residues long. V lost 3 bases and J lost 4, with 13 bases in between. The CDR3 protein is CASSGTGLGTGELFF. The CDR3 DNA follows: TGTGCCAGCAGCGGTACAGGGTTAGGCACCGGGGAGCTGTTTTTT.

V usage is TRBV4-2 and J usage is TRBJ2-7; 10 bases map to TRBD2. V gave up 0 bases and J gave up 2 bases; unmatched junction bases: 1. In germline, CDR1 is LGHNA, CDR2 YNFKEQ. The CDR3 loop spans 15 amino acids. The CDR3 loop reads CASSQETSGTYEQYF. CDR3 bases: TGTGCCAGCAGCCAAGAAACTAGCGGGACCTACGAGCAGTACTTC.

This chain uses TRBV27 with TRBJ2-2; D is possibly TRBD1 (6 bases). With 8 bases removed from V and 1 base from J, the gap between germline ends came to 11 bases. Germline V CDR1 and CDR2: MNHEY, SMNVEV (reference sequence). There are 14 residues in the CDR3. Here the CDR3 DNA reads TGTGCCAGCTTCGGACAGTTGAACACCGGGGAGCTGTTTTTT. Its protein product is CASFGQLNTGELFF.

The J gene is TRBJ2-1, the V gene TRBV6-1; 9 bases fit TRBD2. The V gene's germline CDR1 is MNHNS and CDR2 SASEGT. CDR3 length: 17 residues. Trimming at V came to 1 base and at J to 6 bases, leaving 10 bases not matched to a gene. CDR3 loop: CASSEVASSGSSNEQFF. In nucleotides, the CDR3 is TGTGCCAGCAGTGAAGTAGCTAGTAGCGGGAGTTCCAATGAGCAGTTCTTC.

This clone was detected a few times. V gene TRBV20-1 combines with J gene TRBJ1-1; D is perhaps TRBD1 (6 bases). In germline, CDR1 is DFQATT, CDR2 SNEGSKA (reference sequence). The germline V and J ends were trimmed by 1 base and 11 bases, with 11 bases remaining between them. This CDR3 region has 11 residues. CDR3 in amino acids: CSARVGGPAFF. In nucleotides, the CDR3 is TGCAGTGCTAGAGTAGGGGGACCGGCTTTCTTT.

CDR3 region: CASSPGDSYEQYF. The CDR3 DNA follows: TGTGCCAGCAGCCCGGGGGACAGCTACGAGCAGTACTTC. The J gene is TRBJ2-7, the V gene TRBV5-6; tentative D call: TRBD1 (7 bases). V lost 4 bases, J lost 3 bases, and 11 bases lay in between. The CDR3 runs to 13 residues. Germline-derived CDR1 and CDR2 are SGHDT and YYEEEE.

This chain uses TRBV5-6 with TRBJ2-7; TRBD1 aligns across 8 bases. Unmatched junction bases numbered 4, after V lost 0 bases and J lost 5 bases. Per the germline V gene, CDR1 is SGHDT and CDR2 is YYEEEE. The CDR3 contains 14 residues. The CDR3 bases are TGTGCCAGCAGCTTGGGGACAGGGATGGACGAGCAGTACTTC. Its protein product is CASSLGTGMDEQYF.

V usage is TRBV7-3 and J usage is TRBJ2-2; D might be TRBD1 (6 bases). Germline V gene lookup returns CDR1 SGHTA and CDR2 FQGTGA. The CDR3 length is 17 residues. Trimming removed 4 bases at V and 6 bases at J, with 21 bases between. The CDR3 DNA follows: TGTGCCAGCAGCTCGAAGGTCGGGCAGGGGTACGCCGGGGAGCTGTTTTTT. It encodes CASSSKVGQGYAGELFF. Together with reference TRBV7-3 and TRBJ2-2, the CDR3 gives the full variable domain: GAGVSQTPSNKVTEKGKYVELRCDPISGHTALYWYRQSLGQGPEFLIYFQGTGAADDSGLPNDRFFAVRPEGSVSTLKIQRTERGDSAVYLCASSSKVGQGYAGELFFGEGSRLTVL.

The chain is built from TRBV5-5 and TRBJ2-7; D gene ambiguous. This CDR3 is 15 amino acids long. In germline, CDR1 is SGHKS, CDR2 YYEKEE (reference sequence). V gave up 0 bases and J gave up 4 bases, with 14 bases separating them. CDR3 sequence reads: CASSLDPQHLYEQYF. In DNA form, the CDR3 reads TGTGCCAGCAGCTTGGATCCCCAACACCTTTACGAGCAGTACTTC.

The chain carries TRBV30 and TRBJ2-1; 14 bases are shared with TRBD2. J lost 6 bases, V lost 5 bases, and 3 bases had no gene match. From germline, CDR1 is GTSNPN and CDR2 SVGIG (reference sequence). CDR3 length: 14 residues. The CDR3 reads CAWVGTSGSNEQFF. CDR3 bases: TGTGCCTGGGTCGGGACTAGCGGGAGCAATGAGCAGTTCTTC.

The chain links TRBV7-8 to TRBJ1-5; unclear D gene. Germline CDR1 SGHVS, CDR2 FQNEAQ. CDR3 length: 17 amino acids. V lost 7 bases to trimming and J lost 1 base, with 20 bases between them. The CDR3 here is CASTLYDLRDSNQPQHF. For the CDR3, the DNA is TGTGCCAGCACCCTATACGACTTACGCGACAGCAATCAGCCCCAGCATTTT.

The V gene is TRBV13, the J gene TRBJ2-7, with 7 bases that match TRBD1. Germline CDR1 PRHDT, CDR2 FYEKMQ (reference sequence). V was clipped by 2 bases and J by 3 bases; unmatched bases: 7. CDR3 length: 15 residues. The CDR3 DNA follows: TGTGCCAGCAGCTTATCAGGACAGGCGAGCTACGAGCAGTACTTC. It translates to CASSLSGQASYEQYF. Complete variable domain (other parts from reference TRBV13 and TRBJ2-7): AAGVIQSPRHLIKEKRETATLKCYPIPRHDTVYWYQQGPGQDPQFLISFYEKMQSDKGSIPDRFSAQQFSDYHSELNMSSLELGDSALYFCASSLSGQASYEQYFGPGTRLTVT.